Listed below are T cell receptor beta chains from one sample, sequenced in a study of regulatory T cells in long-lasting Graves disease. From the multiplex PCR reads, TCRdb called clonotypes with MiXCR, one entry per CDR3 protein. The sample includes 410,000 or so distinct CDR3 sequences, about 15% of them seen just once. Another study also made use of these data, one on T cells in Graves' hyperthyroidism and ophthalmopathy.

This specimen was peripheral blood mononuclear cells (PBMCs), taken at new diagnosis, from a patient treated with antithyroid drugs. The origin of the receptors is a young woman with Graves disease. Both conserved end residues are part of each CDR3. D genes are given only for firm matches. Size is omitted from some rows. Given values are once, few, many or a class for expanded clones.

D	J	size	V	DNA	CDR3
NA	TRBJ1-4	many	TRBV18	TGTGCCAGCTCTCGTAGGCCTCAGGGAACTGGTGAAAAACTGTTTTTT	CASSRRPQGTGEKLFF
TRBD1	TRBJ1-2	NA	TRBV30	TGTGCCTGGAGCCAAACAGGGGTGGGTGGCTACACCTTC	CAWSQTGVGGYTF
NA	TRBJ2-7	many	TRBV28	TGTGCCAGCAGTTTTGTGGTCTCCTACGAGCAGTACTTC	CASSFVVSYEQYF
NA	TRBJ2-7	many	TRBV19	TGTGCCAGTAGCTCCCGACGGGCGAGCTCCTACGAGCAGTACTTC	CASSSRRASSYEQYF
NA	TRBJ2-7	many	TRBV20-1	TGCAGTGCTAATCTACTGAGAAGCGGTAATTACGAGCAGTACTTC	CSANLLRSGNYEQYF
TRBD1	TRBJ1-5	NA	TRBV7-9	TGTGCCAGCAGTCAGGGGGCGAGCAATCAGCCCCAGCATTTT	CASSQGASNQPQHF
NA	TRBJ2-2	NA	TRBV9	TGTGCCAGCGGAAGACCAGGTGTTGGGGAGCTGTTTTTT	CASGRPGVGELFF
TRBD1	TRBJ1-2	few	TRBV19	TGTGCCAGTAACCAAAGGGACAGGGGATTCTATGGCTACACCTTC	CASNQRDRGFYGYTF
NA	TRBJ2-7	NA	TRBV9	TGTGCCAGCAGCGTAATTCCCTCTACCGGGGATGTGTACGAGCAGTACTTC	CASSVIPSTGDVYEQYF
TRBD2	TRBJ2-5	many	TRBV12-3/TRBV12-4	TGTGCCAGCAGCCCCCCGGGACTAGCGGGAGGCACGGAGACCCAGTACTTC	CASSPPGLAGGTETQYF
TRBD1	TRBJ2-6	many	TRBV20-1	TGCAGTGCTAGAGGCGAAAACAGGGGCCGTGGGGCCAACGTCCTGACTTTC	CSARGENRGRGANVLTF